The entry below describes one T cell receptor beta chain. The data originate from a study of immune evolution from preneoplasia to lung adenocarcinoma. Some clones are missing from TCRdb's copy, which holds only in-frame ones; the method was immunoSEQ multiplex PCR. The repertoire has more than 15,000 clones, roughly 90% of them found once; the top ten carry 2.6%. The V gene end was trimmed by 6 bases and the J gene end by 0 bases; junction bases not matched to a gene: 5. The length of the CDR3 is 14 residues. CDR1 and CDR2 from the germline V gene are MNHNS and SASEGT. Source material: FFPE invasive lung adenocarcinoma tissue. The V call is TRBV6-1, the J call TRBJ2-7, with TRBD1 matching 7 bases. The sequence was obtained from a person between 70 and 80 years old with invasive lung adenocarcinoma. DNA for the CDR3: TGTGCCAGCAGCGAACGGACAGGCTCCTACGAGCAGTACTTC. It is translated as CASSERTGSYEQYF.